This record looks at one TCR beta chain sequence and its context. Measured with immunoSEQ multiplex PCR; TCRdb has only the in-frame clones, and not every one. The sample includes approximately 160,000 clones, around 90% of them seen just once. The data belong to a study of control samples from healthy donors and cancer patients. V was trimmed by 2 bases and J by 8 bases, leaving 13 bases between them. Per the germline V gene, CDR1 is MNHEY and CDR2 is SMNVEV (reference sequence). This CDR3 is 13 amino acids long. The receptor comes from a woman aged 30 to 39 in good health. The chain couples TRBV27 to TRBJ2-7, with a tentative D call TRBD1 (6 bases). Sequences were obtained from blood. CDR3 sequence: CASSLHGQPKQYF. CDR3 nucleotides: TGTGCCAGCAGTTTACACGGACAGCCTAAGCAGTACTTC.